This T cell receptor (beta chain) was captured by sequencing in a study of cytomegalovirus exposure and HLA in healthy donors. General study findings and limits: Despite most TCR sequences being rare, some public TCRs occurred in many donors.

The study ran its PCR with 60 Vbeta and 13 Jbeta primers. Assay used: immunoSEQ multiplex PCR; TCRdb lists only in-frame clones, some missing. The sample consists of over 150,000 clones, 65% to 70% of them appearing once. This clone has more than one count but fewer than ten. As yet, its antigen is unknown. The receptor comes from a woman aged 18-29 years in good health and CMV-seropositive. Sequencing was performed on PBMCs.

In nucleotides, the CDR3 is TGTGCCTGGAGAGAACCCCCCTCACGGGACAATGAGCAGTTCTTC. Amino acids: CAWREPPSRDNEQFF. V is TRBV30 and J is TRBJ2-1; D is undetermined. CDR3 length: 15 amino acids. Germline CDR1 reads GTSNPN; CDR2 reads SVGIG (reference sequence). V gave up 3 bases and J gave up 5 bases, with 17 bases separating them.